Listed below are T cell receptor beta chains from one sample, sequenced in a study of blood T cell repertoires in COVID-19. Assay used: immunoSEQ multiplex PCR; TCRdb lists only in-frame clones, some missing. The sample records 110,000 to 150,000 clones, 80% being singletons. The sequenced material came from peripheral blood. These receptors came from a man between 65 and 79 years old who had recovered from COVID-19. Each CDR3 is given with its conserved first and last residue. The D gene is left open where the match is weak. Clone size is shown for a subset of rows, as once, few, many or a class of expanded clone.

TRBJ2-1,NA,NA,TRBV28,CASTTYLTSNEQFF,TGTGCCAGCACTACCTACCTCACTAGCAATGAGCAGTTCTTC
TRBJ1-2,TRBD1,NA,TRBV14,CASSYGQAVGYTF,TGTGCCAGCAGCTACGGACAGGCAGTTGGCTACACCTTC
TRBJ1-2,TRBD1,NA,TRBV24-1,CATSEKGTGGNYGYTF,TGTGCCACCAGTGAGAAAGGGACAGGGGGAAACTATGGCTACACCTTC
TRBJ1-2,TRBD1,NA,TRBV27,CASSYTGVGGGYTF,TGTGCCAGCAGTTATACAGGGGTAGGGGGAGGCTACACCTTC
TRBJ1-1,TRBD1,NA,TRBV25-1,CASSEQGARRNTEAFF,TGTGCCAGCAGTGAACAGGGGGCGCGTCGAAACACTGAAGCTTTCTTT
TRBJ1-1,TRBD1,NA,TRBV4-3,CASSQAGQGARTEAFF,TGCGCCAGCAGCCAAGCGGGACAGGGGGCGAGGACTGAAGCTTTCTTT
TRBJ1-5,NA,NA,TRBV11-3,CASSQDRINQPQHF,TGTGCCAGCAGCCAGGACAGAATCAATCAGCCCCAGCATTTT
TRBJ2-1,TRBD1,NA,TRBV5-1,CASSSGQSYNEQFF,TGCGCCAGCAGCTCGGGACAGAGTTACAATGAGCAGTTCTTC
TRBJ1-3,NA,NA,TRBV5-1,CASSLETGGNTIYF,TGCGCCAGCAGCTTGGAAACAGGGGGAAACACCATATATTTT
TRBJ2-2,NA,many,TRBV19,CASSIAAANTGELFF,TGTGCCAGTAGTATAGCAGCGGCGAACACCGGGGAGCTGTTTTTT
TRBJ1-1,NA,NA,TRBV7-9,CASSLVVAGDTEAFF,TGTGCCAGCAGCTTAGTCGTGGCAGGGGACACTGAAGCTTTCTTT
TRBJ1-6,NA,NA,TRBV10-2,CASSDFPQVINSPLHF,TGCGCCAGCAGTGACTTCCCGCAGGTGATAAATTCACCCCTCCACTTT
TRBJ2-5,NA,once,TRBV6-5,CASTQGTSKETQYF,TGTGCCAGCACCCAAGGAACTAGCAAAGAGACCCAGTACTTC
TRBJ2-1,TRBD2,once,TRBV27,CASSLWTSPSYNEQFF,TGTGCCAGCAGTTTATGGACTAGCCCCTCCTACAATGAGCAGTTCTTC
TRBJ1-6,TRBD1,NA,TRBV5-1,CASSLEGQGGSPLHF,TGCGCCAGCAGCTTGGAGGGACAGGGAGGCTCACCCCTCCACTTT
TRBJ2-7,NA,NA,TRBV4-3,CASSQDSSYEQYF,TGCGCCAGCAGCCAAGACAGCTCCTACGAGCAGTACTTC
TRBJ2-7,NA,NA,TRBV6-2/TRBV6-3,CASSYVPTSSEQYF,TGTGCCAGCAGTTACGTCCCGACTAGTAGCGAGCAGTACTTC
TRBJ2-6,NA,NA,TRBV5-1,CASNIDVLSRGANVLTF,TGCGCCAGCAACATTGATGTCCTGTCTCGAGGGGCCAACGTCCTGACTTTC
TRBJ2-3,TRBD2,NA,TRBV24-1,CATSDEIAGTQYF,TGTGCCACCAGTGACGAAATAGCGGGTACGCAGTATTTT
TRBJ2-2,TRBD2,NA,TRBV11-2,CASSSRLAGEGTGELFF,TGTGCCAGCAGCTCCCGACTAGCGGGAGAGGGCACCGGGGAGCTGTTTTTT
TRBJ2-1,NA,NA,TRBV27,CASSQDRLYNEQFF,TGTGCCAGCAGTCAGGATCGCCTATACAATGAGCAGTTCTTC
TRBJ2-3,NA,NA,TRBV7-2,CASSSRTETDTQYF,TGTGCCAGCAGCTCCAGGACAGAGACAGATACGCAGTATTTT
TRBJ2-2,NA,NA,TRBV5-6,CASSSLGGTGELFF,TGTGCCAGCAGCTCGTTGGGGGGCACCGGGGAGCTGTTTTTT
TRBJ2-7,NA,once,TRBV30,CAWSPTGVEQYF,TGTGCCTGGAGCCCAACAGGCGTCGAGCAGTACTTC
TRBJ1-4,NA,NA,TRBV30,CAWSVFGYDEKLFF,TGTGCCTGGAGTGTGTTCGGGTACGATGAAAAACTGTTTTTT
TRBJ2-1,NA,NA,TRBV4-1,CASSLEGHYNEQFF,TGCGCCAGCAGCCTAGAGGGCCACTACAATGAGCAGTTCTTC
TRBJ2-3,TRBD2,NA,TRBV19,CASSIDVAGAPDTQYF,TGTGCCAGTAGTATAGATGTAGCGGGAGCCCCAGATACGCAGTATTTT
TRBJ2-3,NA,once,TRBV5-4,CASSLRGLDGTQYF,TGTGCCAGCAGCTTACGAGGGTTGGATGGTACGCAGTATTTT
TRBJ2-5,TRBD2,NA,TRBV19,CASSPTSANQETQYF,TGTGCCAGTAGCCCGACTAGCGCAAACCAAGAGACCCAGTACTTC
TRBJ1-3,NA,once,TRBV4-1,CASSQLTGPSGNTIYF,TGCGCCAGCAGCCAACTGACAGGACCCTCTGGAAACACCATATATTTT
TRBJ2-5,NA,NA,TRBV4-3,CASSPTAGFGETQYF,TGCGCCAGCAGCCCTACAGCAGGGTTCGGAGAGACCCAGTACTTC
TRBJ1-1,NA,NA,TRBV2,CASSSTGNTEAFF,TGTGCCAGCAGTTCCACAGGAAACACTGAAGCTTTCTTT
TRBJ1-1,NA,NA,TRBV12-3/TRBV12-4,CASSRQVLTEAFF,TGTGCCAGCAGTCGACAGGTCCTCACTGAAGCTTTCTTT
TRBJ2-1,TRBD2,NA,TRBV4-1,CASSQEAGGSYNEQFF,TGCGCCAGCAGCCAAGAAGCGGGAGGGTCCTACAATGAGCAGTTCTTC
TRBJ2-3,TRBD2,NA,TRBV4-1,CASSQGGLAGRDTQYF,TGCGCCAGCAGCCAGGGCGGACTAGCTGGACGAGATACGCAGTATTTT
TRBJ2-7,TRBD2,NA,TRBV10-1,CASSERRLAGGPGNEQYF,TGCGCCAGCAGTGAGAGGAGACTAGCGGGAGGGCCGGGGAACGAGCAGTACTTC
TRBJ2-7,TRBD2,NA,TRBV15,CATSRVGRDHEQYF,TGTGCCACCAGCAGAGTGGGGAGGGATCACGAGCAGTACTTC
TRBJ2-7,TRBD2,NA,TRBV5-6,CASSDWSSGNVGF,TGTGCCAGCAGCGACTGGTCTAGCGGGAATGTAGGCTTC
TRBJ1-1,NA,once,TRBV5-1,CASSLRGLEGAFF,TGCGCCAGCAGCTTGCGTGGTTTGGAGGGGGCTTTCTTT
TRBJ2-3,TRBD2,NA,TRBV5-4,CASSFSGAADTQYF,TGTGCCAGCAGCTTTAGCGGGGCGGCAGATACGCAGTATTTT
TRBJ1-2,NA,once,TRBV27,CASSLSGLGREEGYTF,TGTGCCAGCAGTTTATCCGGTCTAGGGAGGGAGGAGGGCTACACCTTC
TRBJ1-2,NA,NA,TRBV7-2,CASSSLDRSIGYTF,TGTGCCAGCAGCTCACTTGACAGGTCGATCGGCTACACCTTC
TRBJ2-7,TRBD2,few,TRBV4-3,CASSRTSGSSYEQYF,TGCGCCAGCAGCCGGACTAGCGGGAGCTCCTACGAGCAGTACTTC
TRBJ1-1,NA,NA,TRBV6-5,CASTGPGNTEAFF,TGTGCCAGCACAGGGCCGGGGAACACTGAAGCTTTCTTT
TRBJ2-7,NA,NA,TRBV2,CASLTPLEQYF,TGTGCCAGCTTAACGCCACTCGAGCAGTACTTC
TRBJ1-2,NA,once,TRBV18,CASSPMEGENGYTF,TGTGCCAGCTCCCCTATGGAGGGCGAAAATGGCTACACCTTC
TRBJ2-3,TRBD2,once,TRBV19,CASTLGLAGGYSVYTQYF,TGTGCCAGTACCCTCGGACTAGCGGGAGGGTATTCCGTTTATACGCAGTATTTT
TRBJ1-6,NA,NA,TRBV5-1,CASSLDGVNSPLHF,TGCGCCAGCAGCTTGGACGGGGTTAATTCACCCCTCCACTTT
TRBJ1-6,NA,NA,TRBV2,CASSDQGGSALHF,TGTGCCAGCTCAGATCAAGGGGGTTCGGCCCTCCACTTT
TRBJ2-3,NA,NA,TRBV18,CASSPPARTDTQYF,TGTGCCAGCTCACCACCGGCACGCACAGATACGCAGTATTTT
TRBJ1-1,NA,NA,TRBV11-2,CASSSFRGEGTEAFF,TGTGCCAGCAGCTCTTTCAGGGGTGAGGGCACTGAAGCTTTCTTT
TRBJ2-7,TRBD1,NA,TRBV4-1,CASSQSLTRGPTSEQYF,TGCGCCAGCAGCCAATCACTAACCAGGGGGCCTACGAGCGAGCAGTACTTC
TRBJ2-5,TRBD2,once,TRBV19,CASSEGLPRETQYF,TGTGCCAGTTCCGAGGGACTACCGCGGGAGACCCAGTACTTC